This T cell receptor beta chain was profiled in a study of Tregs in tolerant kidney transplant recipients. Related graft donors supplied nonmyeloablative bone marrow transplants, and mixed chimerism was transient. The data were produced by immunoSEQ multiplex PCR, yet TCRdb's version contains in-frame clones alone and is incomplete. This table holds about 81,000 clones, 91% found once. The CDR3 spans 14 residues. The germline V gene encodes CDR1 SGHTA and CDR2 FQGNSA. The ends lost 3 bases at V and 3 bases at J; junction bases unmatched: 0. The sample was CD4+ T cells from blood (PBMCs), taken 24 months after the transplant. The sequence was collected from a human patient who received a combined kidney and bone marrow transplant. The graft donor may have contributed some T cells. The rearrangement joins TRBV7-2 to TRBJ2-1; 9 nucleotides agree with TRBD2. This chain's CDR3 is CASSLTSGYNEQFF. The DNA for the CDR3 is TGTGCCAGCAGCTTGACTAGCGGCTACAATGAGCAGTTCTTC.